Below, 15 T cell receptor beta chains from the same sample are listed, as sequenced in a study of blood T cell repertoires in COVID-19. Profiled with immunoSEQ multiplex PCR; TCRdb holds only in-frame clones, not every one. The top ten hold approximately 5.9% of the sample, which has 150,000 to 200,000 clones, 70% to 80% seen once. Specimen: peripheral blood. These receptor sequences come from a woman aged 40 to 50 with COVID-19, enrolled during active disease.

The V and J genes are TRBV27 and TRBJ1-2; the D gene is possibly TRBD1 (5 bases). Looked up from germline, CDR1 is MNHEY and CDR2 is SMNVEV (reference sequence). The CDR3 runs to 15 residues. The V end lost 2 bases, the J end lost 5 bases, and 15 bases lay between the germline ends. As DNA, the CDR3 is TGTGCCAGCAGTTTAGAGGGGCCCCTAGCGTATGGCTACACCTTC. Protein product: CASSLEGPLAYGYTF.

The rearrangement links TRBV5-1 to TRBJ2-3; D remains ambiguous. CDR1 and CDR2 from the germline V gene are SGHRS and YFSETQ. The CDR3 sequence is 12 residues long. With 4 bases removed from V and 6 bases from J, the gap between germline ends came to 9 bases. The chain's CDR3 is CASSPYGDTQYF. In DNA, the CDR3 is TGCGCCAGCAGCCCCTACGGGGATACGCAGTATTTT.

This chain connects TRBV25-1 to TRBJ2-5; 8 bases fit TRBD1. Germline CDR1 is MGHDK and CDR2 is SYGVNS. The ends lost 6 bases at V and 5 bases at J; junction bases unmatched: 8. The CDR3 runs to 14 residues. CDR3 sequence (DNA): TGTGCCAGCAGCCCCACAGGGGGTCGGGAGACCCAGTACTTC. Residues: CASSPTGGRETQYF.

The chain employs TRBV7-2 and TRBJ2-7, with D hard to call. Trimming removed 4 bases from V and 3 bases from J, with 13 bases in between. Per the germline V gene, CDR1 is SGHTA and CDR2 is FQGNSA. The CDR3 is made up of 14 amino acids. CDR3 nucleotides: TGTGCCAGCAGCTCCTCCACAGCTTTCTACGAGCAGTACTTC. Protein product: CASSSSTAFYEQYF.

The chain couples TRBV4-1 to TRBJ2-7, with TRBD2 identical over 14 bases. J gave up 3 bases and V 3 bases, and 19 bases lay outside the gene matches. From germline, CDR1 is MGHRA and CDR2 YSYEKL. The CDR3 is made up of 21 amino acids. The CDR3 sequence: CASSHPEGLAGGPDSGYEQYF. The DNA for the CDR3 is TGCGCCAGCAGCCATCCCGAAGGACTAGCGGGAGGCCCCGATAGTGGCTACGAGCAGTACTTC.

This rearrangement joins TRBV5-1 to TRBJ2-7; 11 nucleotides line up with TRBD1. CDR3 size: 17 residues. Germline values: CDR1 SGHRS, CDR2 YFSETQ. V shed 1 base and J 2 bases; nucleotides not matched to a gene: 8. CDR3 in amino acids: CASSLNYPGQGAYEQYF. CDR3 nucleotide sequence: TGCGCCAGCAGCTTGAACTATCCGGGACAGGGGGCCTACGAGCAGTACTTC.

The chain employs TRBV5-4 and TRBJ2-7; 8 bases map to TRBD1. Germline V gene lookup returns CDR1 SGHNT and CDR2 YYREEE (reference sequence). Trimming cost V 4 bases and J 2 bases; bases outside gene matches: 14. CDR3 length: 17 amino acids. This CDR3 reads CASSPGQGRLVAYEQYF. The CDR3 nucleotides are TGTGCCAGCAGCCCTGGACAGGGCCGACTAGTCGCCTACGAGCAGTACTTC.

CDR3 loop: CASSPRNSGAYEQYF. In nucleotides, the CDR3 is TGTGCCAGCAGCCCACGCAACTCGGGGGCCTACGAGCAGTACTTC. This chain joins TRBV7-2 and TRBJ2-7, with D tentatively TRBD2 (6 bases). With 5 bases removed from V and 2 bases from J, the gap between germline ends came to 16 bases. Germline loops: CDR1 SGHTA, CDR2 FQGNSA. The CDR3 is 15 amino acids.

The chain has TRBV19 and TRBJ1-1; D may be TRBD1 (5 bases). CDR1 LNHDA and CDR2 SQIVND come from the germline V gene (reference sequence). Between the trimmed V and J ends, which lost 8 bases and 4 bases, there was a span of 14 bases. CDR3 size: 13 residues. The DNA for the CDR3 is TGTGCCAGTCACTATAGGAGGGGCACTGAAGCTTTCTTT. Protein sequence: CASHYRRGTEAFF.

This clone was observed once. The CDR3 coding sequence is TGTGCCAGCAGTTTTAGTGGCACAGATACGCAGTATTTT. Its protein is CASSFSGTDTQYF. The chain combines TRBV27 with TRBJ2-3, with D hard to call. The CDR3 totals 13 residues. Germline CDR1 reads MNHEY; CDR2 reads SMNVEV (reference sequence). Trimming stripped 3 bases from V and 1 base from J, with 5 bases between.

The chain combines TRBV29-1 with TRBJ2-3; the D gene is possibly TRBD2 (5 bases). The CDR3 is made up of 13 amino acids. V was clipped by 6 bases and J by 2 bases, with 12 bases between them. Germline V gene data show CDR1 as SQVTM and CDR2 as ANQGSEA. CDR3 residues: CSVSEGNTDTQYF. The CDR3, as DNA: TGCAGCGTGAGCGAGGGCAACACAGATACGCAGTATTTT.

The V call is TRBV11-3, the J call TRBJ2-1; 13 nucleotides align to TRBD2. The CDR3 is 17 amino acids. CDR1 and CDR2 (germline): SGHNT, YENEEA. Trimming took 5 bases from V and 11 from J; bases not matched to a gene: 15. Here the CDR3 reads CASSPRGTSGREGKQFF. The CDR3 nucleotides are TGTGCCAGCAGCCCTAGGGGAACTAGCGGGAGGGAGGGGAAGCAGTTCTTC.

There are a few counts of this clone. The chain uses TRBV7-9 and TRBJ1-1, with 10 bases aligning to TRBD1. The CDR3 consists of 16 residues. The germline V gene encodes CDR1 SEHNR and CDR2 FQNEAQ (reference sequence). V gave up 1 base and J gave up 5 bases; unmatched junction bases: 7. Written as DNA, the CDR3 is TGTGCCAGCAGCTTAGGGGGGACAGGGGAGCGGACTGAAGCTTTCTTT. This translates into CASSLGGTGERTEAFF.

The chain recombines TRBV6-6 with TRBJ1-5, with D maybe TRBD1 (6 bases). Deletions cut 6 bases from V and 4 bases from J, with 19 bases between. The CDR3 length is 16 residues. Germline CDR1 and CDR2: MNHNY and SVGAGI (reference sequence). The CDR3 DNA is TGTGCCAGCAGAGCCGACCACAGGGCGAAAAATCAGCCCCAGCATTTT. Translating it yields CASRADHRAKNQPQHF.

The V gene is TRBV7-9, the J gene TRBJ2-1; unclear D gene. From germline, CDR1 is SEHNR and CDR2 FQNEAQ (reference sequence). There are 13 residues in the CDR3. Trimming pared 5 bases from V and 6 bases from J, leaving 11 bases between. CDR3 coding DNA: TGTGCCAGCAGCCCCGCTGGAGCCAATGAGCAGTTCTTC. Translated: CASSPAGANEQFF. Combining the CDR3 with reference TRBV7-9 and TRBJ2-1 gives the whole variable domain DTGVSQNPRHKITKRGQNVTFRCDPISEHNRLYWYRQTLGQGPEFLTYFQNEAQLEKSRLLSDRFSAERPKGSFSTLEIQRTEQGDSAMYLCASSPAGANEQFFGPGTRLTVL.